These 6 T cell receptor beta chains share one sample of origin, sequenced in a study of post-analysis software for immune sequencing data. These receptors' antigens are unknown. Notes on the study in general: Relative to controls, patients had five TRBV segments at higher frequency, with TRBV5-6, TRBV5-1 and TRBV20-1 among these.

TCR beta cDNA libraries had unique molecular identifiers. TCRdb ran MiXCR on the PCR reads and lists one entry per CDR3 protein. The table shows roughly 800,000 distinct CDR3 sequences, with 25% to 30% occurring only once. The sequenced sample consisted of blood. The receptors come from a girl aged 5-17 years with multiple sclerosis.

V and J are TRBV5-6 and TRBJ2-1, with a tentative D call TRBD2 (5 bases). The germline V and J ends were trimmed by 2 bases and 2 bases, with 11 bases remaining between them. The germline V gene encodes CDR1 SGHDT and CDR2 YYEEEE. This CDR3 region has 15 residues. The CDR3 reads CASSFGRGTYNEQFF. DNA for the CDR3: TGTGCCAGCAGCTTTGGGAGAGGGACCTACAATGAGCAGTTCTTC.

The chain employs TRBV5-1 and TRBJ1-1; D not certain. This CDR3 region has 13 residues. The ends were cut back, 3 bases at V and 1 base at J, with 7 bases in the middle. Germline loops: CDR1 SGHRS, CDR2 YFSETQ. CDR3 nucleotide sequence: TGCGCCAGCAGCTATCCCCGGAACACTGAAGCTTTCTTT. Amino acids: CASSYPRNTEAFF.

This chain links TRBV6-2 or TRBV6-3 with TRBJ1-1, with D hard to call. V was clipped by 8 bases and J by 1 base, with 14 bases between them. The CDR3 runs to 14 residues. The germline CDR1 and CDR2 sequences are MNHEY and SVGEGT. The CDR3 coding sequence is TGTGCCAGCCAAGGCGGGGTCACGAACACTGAAGCTTTCTTT. Translation: CASQGGVTNTEAFF.

The chain recombines TRBV6-1 with TRBJ1-4; 7 bases are shared with TRBD1. This CDR3 comprises 14 residues. The V gene end was trimmed by 8 bases and the J gene end by 8 bases; junction bases not matched to a gene: 11. Germline CDR1 is MNHNS and CDR2 is SASEGT. CDR3 bases: TGTGCCAGCGGCCGAGACAGGGAAGACGAAAAACTGTTTTTT. It is translated as CASGRDREDEKLFF.

The gene calls are TRBV7-9 and TRBJ2-1; no firm D call. The germline V and J ends were trimmed by 5 bases and 5 bases, with 10 bases remaining between them. There are 13 residues in the CDR3. The germline V gene encodes CDR1 SEHNR and CDR2 FQNEAQ (reference sequence). CDR3 sequence (DNA): TGTGCCAGCAGCCCGACTCTGAACAATGAGCAGTTCTTC. As protein: CASSPTLNNEQFF.

The J gene is TRBJ2-6, the V gene TRBV28; D is unclear. The CDR3 spans 14 residues. The V end was cut by 5 bases, the J end by 1 base, with 6 bases between. Germline V gene sequence: CDR1 MDHEN, CDR2 SYDVKM. The CDR3 is CASSNRSGANVLTF. In DNA, the CDR3 is TGTGCCAGCAGTAACAGATCTGGGGCCAACGTCCTGACTTTC.